The 16 T cell receptor beta chains given below trace back to one sample, sequenced in a study of post-analysis software for immune sequencing data. Broader study findings: Included in a set of five TRBV segments more frequent in patients than controls were TRBV5-6, TRBV5-1 and TRBV20-1.

Unique molecular identifiers tagged the TCR beta cDNA libraries. TCRdb redid the calling of the PCR reads with MiXCR, one entry per CDR3 protein. There are about 460,000 distinct CDR3 sequences in the sample; 40% to 55% occur only once, and about 12% lies in the top ten. These receptors have no identified antigens. Sequenced: blood. The origin of the receptors is a girl aged 10 to 17 with multiple sclerosis.

DNA for the CDR3: TGTGCCATCAGTGACGAGGGAGCCCAGTACTTC. This codes for CAISDEGAQYF. This chain links TRBV10-3 with TRBJ2-5; D perhaps matches TRBD2 (5 bases). This CDR3 contains 11 residues. V lost 3 bases to trimming and J lost 9 bases, with 8 bases between them. CDR1 and CDR2 from the germline V gene are ENHRY and SYGVKD.

In its sample, this clonotype was seen a few times. The chain is built from TRBV4-1 and TRBJ2-7, with D possibly matching TRBD1 (5 bases). Matching the DNA end better, TRBJ2-5 makes the J call doubtful. Germline V gene data show CDR1 as MGHRA and CDR2 as YSYEKL. The CDR3 totals 15 residues. CDR3 in DNA: TGCGCCAGCAGCCAAGAAGTCTGGGGCTGGGAGACCCAGTACTTC. This gives the protein CASSQEVWGWETQYF.

This clonotype has just a few counts. At one boundary the junction diverges from the germline segment, which might be a read error. V gene TRBV6-1 combines with J gene TRBJ2-6; D gene ambiguous. The CDR3 loop spans 13 amino acids. Germline lookup yields CDR1 MNHNS and CDR2 SASEGT. The CDR3 DNA sequence: TGTGCCAGCGGTGACTCTGGGGCCAACGTCCTGACTTTC. The encoded protein is CASGDSGANVLTF.

This clonotype was seen a handful of times. The chain uses TRBV10-3 and TRBJ1-5, with TRBD1 identical over 7 bases. The germline CDR1 and CDR2 sequences are ENHRY and SYGVKD. The CDR3 contains 15 residues. V shed 6 bases, J shed 4 bases, and the junction held 9 bases outside the gene matches. Here the CDR3 DNA reads TGTGCCATCAGACCGCAGGGGGGACATAATCAGCCCCAGCATTTT. Protein sequence: CAIRPQGGHNQPQHF.

This clonotype is medium-sized. This chain connects TRBV29-1 to TRBJ2-5; D is unresolved. Germline CDR1 is SQVTM and CDR2 is ANQGSEA. The CDR3 runs to 12 residues. The CDR3 loop is CSTTKGSETQYF. DNA for the CDR3: TGCAGTACGACAAAGGGTTCGGAGACCCAGTACTTC.

The chain employs TRBV28 and TRBJ1-2; TRBD1 might be the D (5 bases). Germline loops: CDR1 MDHEN, CDR2 SYDVKM. The V gene lost 3 bases and the J gene lost 7 bases, with 12 bases spanning the gap. This CDR3 is built from 13 residues. In DNA form, the CDR3 reads TGTGCCAGCAGTTTTCGAACTGGGGCTGGCTACACCTTC. It yields the protein CASSFRTGAGYTF.

This clonotype was counted between two and nine times. The chain uses TRBV20-1 and TRBJ2-3, with D possibly being TRBD2 (6 bases). This CDR3 comprises 15 residues. Trimming pared 6 bases from V and 1 base from J, leaving 17 bases between. CDR1 and CDR2 (germline): DFQATT, SNEGSKA (reference sequence). Here the CDR3 DNA reads TGCAGTGCAAGACGCGGGGAGTGGGGCACAGATACGCAGTATTTT. It translates to CSARRGEWGTDTQYF.

This clonotype turned up a few times. The chain joins TRBV6-6 to TRBJ1-5; D is unclear. Germline CDR1 is MNHNY and CDR2 is SVGAGI (reference sequence). This CDR3 is 13 amino acids long. V was trimmed by 7 bases and J by 7 bases, leaving 14 bases between them. The CDR3 nucleotides read TGTGCCAGCATGAATCCGGGAGGGCAGCCCCAGCATTTT. It encodes CASMNPGGQPQHF.

The sample holds a few counts of this clonotype. V and J are TRBV10-3 and TRBJ2-5; D is possibly TRBD1 or TRBD2 (5 bases each). The V and J ends lost 2 bases and 4 bases respectively, with 11 bases between them. The CDR3 contains 14 residues. From germline, CDR1 is ENHRY and CDR2 SYGVKD. In nucleotides, the CDR3 is TGTGCCATCAGTGAGGAGACTGGGGGAGAGACCCAGTACTTC. This codes for CAISEETGGETQYF.

The V call is TRBV29-1, the J call TRBJ2-5, with D unresolved. Trimming shortened V by 2 bases and J by 7 bases, and 11 bases separated the two germline ends. CDR1 SQVTM and CDR2 ANQGSEA come from the germline V gene. The CDR3 consists of 12 residues. The CDR3 loop is CSVEPTDGTQYF. The CDR3 nucleotides read TGCAGCGTTGAACCTACCGACGGGACCCAGTACTTC. Using reference TRBV29-1 and TRBJ2-5 for the parts outside the CDR3, the full variable domain is SAVISQKPSRDICQRGTSLTIQCQVDSQVTMMFWYRQQPGQSLTLIATANQGSEATYESGFVIDKFPISRPNLTFSTLTVSNMSPEDSSIYLCSVEPTDGTQYFGPGTRLLVL.

CDR3 region: CSAREGSGYSYEQYF. The CDR3 DNA sequence: TGCAGTGCTAGAGAGGGTAGCGGGTACTCCTACGAGCAGTACTTC. The V gene is TRBV20-1, the J gene TRBJ2-7; TRBD2 matches 7 bases. The CDR3 is 15 residues long. From germline, CDR1 is DFQATT and CDR2 SNEGSKA (reference sequence). The junction had 5 bases not matched to a gene; V was cut back by 0 bases and J by 0 bases.

This chain uses TRBV5-1 with TRBJ2-7, with D maybe TRBD1 (5 bases). The germline gives CDR1 SGHRS, CDR2 YFSETQ. V was cut by 0 bases and J by 3 bases, with 10 bases left in between. CDR3 length: 14 amino acids. The CDR3 DNA sequence: TGCGCCAGCAGCTTGGAACAGGTGGACTACGAGCAGTACTTC. As protein: CASSLEQVDYEQYF.

The chain has TRBV5-5 and TRBJ2-7, with D possibly being TRBD2 (6 bases). CDR3 size: 18 residues. V was cut by 3 bases and J by 2 bases, with 24 bases left in between. Germline V gene data show CDR1 as SGHKS and CDR2 as YYEKEE (reference sequence). The CDR3 DNA sequence: TGTGCCAGCAGCTCGAAATGGACTATTGGGGCAGTCCCCTACGAGCAGTACTTC. Translation: CASSSKWTIGAVPYEQYF.

V gene TRBV20-1 combines with J gene TRBJ2-6; D is uncertain. Trimming took off 6 bases at V and 0 bases at J, with 15 bases between the two ends. The CDR3 runs 16 residues. Per the germline V gene, CDR1 is DFQATT and CDR2 is SNEGSKA (reference sequence). CDR3 sequence reads: CSATVPTNSGANVLTF. The CDR3 DNA reads TGCAGTGCCACGGTCCCCACGAACTCTGGGGCCAACGTCCTGACTTTC.

This clonotype was counted a single time. The gene calls are TRBV10-3 and TRBJ2-3; tentatively, D is TRBD2 (5 bases). The CDR3 is 16 residues long. V gave up 2 bases and J gave up 4 bases, with 16 bases separating them. Germline V lookup: CDR1 ENHRY, CDR2 SYGVKD. The CDR3 sequence: CAISEPLESESDTQYF. The CDR3 coding sequence is TGTGCCATCAGTGAGCCACTAGAGTCGGAGTCAGATACGCAGTATTTT.

In its sample, this clonotype was seen many times. The chain has TRBV20-1 and TRBJ2-3; 8 bases are shared with TRBD2. The CDR3 covers 16 residues. The V gene's germline CDR1 is DFQATT and CDR2 SNEGSKA (reference sequence). The ends lost 6 bases at V and 5 bases at J; junction bases unmatched: 16. CDR3 coding DNA: TGCAGTGCACCTCATAGCGGGAAGAGCGGCGTAGATACGCAGTATTTT. As protein: CSAPHSGKSGVDTQYF.